This entry concerns a single T cell receptor beta chain. These data are taken from a study of control samples from healthy donors and cancer patients. CDR3 length equals 14 residues. The germline V gene has CDR1 SGHRS and CDR2 YFSETQ. V dropped 1 base and J dropped 0 bases, with 4 bases sitting between them. Clones were sequenced by immunoSEQ multiplex PCR, and TCRdb holds only the in-frame ones, with some missing. This table has 150,000 or so clones, around 94% appearing once. The V and J genes are TRBV5-1 and TRBJ2-2, with D unresolved. The sample consisted of PBMCs. This receptor was obtained from a man aged 55-75 years with colorectal cancer. Here the CDR3 DNA reads TGCGCCAGCAGCTTGCGAGCGAACACCGGGGAGCTGTTTTTT. Translated: CASSLRANTGELFF.